This TCR beta chain was documented in a study of blood T cell repertoires in COVID-19. About the study: The cDNA or gDNA used as material had been derived from T cells, B-cell-depleted T cells, or PBMCs.

Libraries were prepared by immunoSEQ multiplex PCR; TCRdb keeps only in-frame clonotypes and omits some of them. The sample has about 72,000 clones; 82% are singletons. After removal of 3 bases from V and 4 bases from J, the junction contained 15 bases not matched to a gene. Looked up from germline, CDR1 is LNHNV and CDR2 is YYDKDF (reference sequence). The CDR3 is 19 residues long. This chain uses TRBV15 with TRBJ2-7; 13 nucleotides match TRBD2. What was sequenced was peripheral blood. The clonotype originates from a human donor in a cohort sampled during active COVID-19. The CDR3 sequence is CATSSYGKGLAGLTYEQYF. The CDR3 coding sequence is TGTGCCACCAGCAGCTACGGAAAGGGACTAGCGGGGTTAACGTACGAGCAGTACTTC.